The 11 T cell receptor beta chains below come from one sample, sequenced in a study of cytomegalovirus exposure and HLA in healthy donors. A multiplex PCR was run with 60 Vbeta primers and 13 Jbeta primers. TCRdb's copy holds only in-frame clones and misses some; the assay was immunoSEQ multiplex PCR. The sample gives around 150,000 clones, roughly 84% of which show up once; 2% to 2.5% is in the top ten. Specimen: PBMCs. These receptor sequences come from a boy younger than 10 in good health and CMV-seronegative.

This chain links TRBV27 with TRBJ1-5, with 9 bases fitting TRBD1. This CDR3 is built from 12 residues. Germline CDR1 MNHEY, CDR2 SMNVEV (reference sequence). Trimming removed 8 bases from V and 7 bases from J; junction bases left unmatched: 3. CDR3 in DNA: TGTGCCAGCGGGGACAGGGACCAGCCCCAGCATTTT. This translates into CASGDRDQPQHF.

The chain links TRBV5-1 to TRBJ1-1, with a weak D call TRBD1 (5 bases). CDR1 is SGHRS and CDR2 is YFSETQ in the germline V gene. V lost 0 bases and J 6 bases, leaving 21 bases between the germline ends. This CDR3 has 17 residues. CDR3 amino acids: CASSLGGFRGFRAEAFF. CDR3 coding DNA: TGCGCCAGCAGCTTGGGGGGATTTAGGGGCTTCAGGGCTGAAGCTTTCTTT.

This rearrangement joins TRBV4-1 to TRBJ2-5, with D perhaps TRBD1 (6 bases). This CDR3 has 13 residues. V lost 4 bases and J 2 bases, leaving 8 bases between the germline ends. Germline values: CDR1 MGHRA, CDR2 YSYEKL. The CDR3 DNA follows: TGCGCCAGCAGCCCGCAGGGGCAAGAGACCCAGTACTTC. Its translation: CASSPQGQETQYF.

The chain recombines TRBV18 with TRBJ1-5; D perhaps matches TRBD1 (5 bases). The germline V gene has CDR1 KGHSH and CDR2 LQKENI. The V end lost 6 bases, the J end lost 0 bases, and 9 bases lay between the germline ends. The CDR3 totals 14 residues. The CDR3 coding sequence is TGTGCCAGCTCGCGGGACGGTAGCAATCAGCCCCAGCATTTT. It translates to CASSRDGSNQPQHF.

The chain combines TRBV6-4 with TRBJ2-2, with TRBD1 matching over 8 bases. CDR1 is MRHNA and CDR2 is SNTAGT in the germline V gene. V trimming: 0 bases; J trimming: 5 bases; junction bases outside the gene matches: 17. This CDR3 comprises 20 residues. CDR3 nucleotides: TGTGCCAGCAGTGACTCGATAATCCGCGGGACAGGAGGTCGGACCGGGGAGCTGTTTTTT. Translation gives CASSDSIIRGTGGRTGELFF.

This sequence joins TRBV2 and TRBJ2-7; TRBD2 matches 14 bases. CDR1 is SNHLY and CDR2 is FYNNEI in the germline V gene. The CDR3 spans 17 residues. V lost 1 base to trimming and J lost 4 bases; unmatched junction nucleotides: 6. The CDR3 DNA is TGTGCCAGCAGTGAAGGACTAGCGGGAGGGGAGAGGTACGAGCAGTACTTC. Translation gives CASSEGLAGGERYEQYF.

The genes are TRBV9 and TRBJ2-5, with unresolved D. With 0 bases removed from V and 2 bases from J, the gap between germline ends came to 11 bases. This CDR3 is 15 amino acids long. Per the germline V gene, CDR1 is SGDLS and CDR2 is YYNGEE. This CDR3 reads CASSVGAAEQETQYF. The DNA of the CDR3 is TGTGCCAGCAGCGTAGGGGCCGCCGAACAAGAGACCCAGTACTTC.

J is TRBJ2-7 and V is TRBV5-5; TRBD2 matches 11 bases. Germline CDR1 is SGHKS and CDR2 is YYEKEE (reference sequence). The V gene end was trimmed by 6 bases and the J gene end by 4 bases; junction bases not matched to a gene: 9. The CDR3 contains 15 residues. The CDR3 DNA reads as TGTGCCAGCAAAGGAGGGGGGACTAGCGGTTACGAGCAGTACTTC. It translates to CASKGGGTSGYEQYF.

V gene TRBV4-3 combines with J gene TRBJ2-7, with 13 nucleotides matching TRBD2. The J call may not be correct, given that the DNA end is closer to TRBJ2-1. Germline-derived CDR1 and CDR2 are LGHNA and YSLEER. The CDR3 has 19 residues. As DNA, the CDR3 is TGCGCCAGCAGCCAAGAAACTAGCGGGAGGGCAGGAACCTACAATGAGCAGTTCTTC. It translates to CASSQETSGRAGTYNEQFF.

The chain couples TRBV5-4 to TRBJ1-1; 7 bases align to TRBD1. Germline-derived CDR1 and CDR2 are SGHNT and YYREEE (reference sequence). The V and J ends lost 5 bases and 3 bases, in that order; junction bases with no gene match: 10. The CDR3 is 15 amino acids. Here the CDR3 reads CASRDKGGADTEAFF. Written as DNA, the CDR3 is TGTGCCAGCAGGGATAAAGGGGGCGCCGACACTGAAGCTTTCTTT.

The rearrangement joins TRBV19 to TRBJ2-7, with D perhaps TRBD2 (6 bases). This CDR3 is 13 amino acids long. V was clipped by 5 bases and J by 4 bases, with 12 bases between them. Germline V gives CDR1 LNHDA, CDR2 SQIVND (reference sequence). Here the CDR3 reads CASSAGSGYEQYF. The CDR3 DNA reads as TGTGCCAGTAGTGCGGGGTCCGGGTACGAGCAGTACTTC.